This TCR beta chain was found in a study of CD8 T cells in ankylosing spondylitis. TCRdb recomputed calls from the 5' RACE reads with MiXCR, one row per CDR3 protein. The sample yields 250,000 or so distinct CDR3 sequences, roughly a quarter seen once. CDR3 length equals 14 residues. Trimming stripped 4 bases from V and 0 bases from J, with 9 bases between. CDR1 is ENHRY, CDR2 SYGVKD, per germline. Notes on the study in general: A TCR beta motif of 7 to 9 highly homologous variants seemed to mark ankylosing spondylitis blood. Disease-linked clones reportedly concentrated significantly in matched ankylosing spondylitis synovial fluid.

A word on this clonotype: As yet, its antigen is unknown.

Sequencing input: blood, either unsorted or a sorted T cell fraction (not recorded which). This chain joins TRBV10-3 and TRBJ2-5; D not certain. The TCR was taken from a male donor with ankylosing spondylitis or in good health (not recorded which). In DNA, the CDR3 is TGTGCCATCAGTGTACGGCCTAACCAAGAGACCCAGTACTTC. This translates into CAISVRPNQETQYF.